The 22 T cell receptor beta chains reported below all come from one sample, sequenced in a study of immune heterogeneity within non-small cell lung tumors. Genomic DNA extracted from bulk tumor tissue served as template. A total of around 660 ng was used per sample. Spaced far apart, several biopsies were taken from each primary tumor during surgery. These patients got curative surgery after being newly diagnosed with untreated non-small cell lung cancer. TCR beta CDR3 amplification used multiplex PCR with 32 V and 13 J primers. TCRdb reanalysed the multiplex PCR reads using MiXCR and keeps one entry per CDR3 protein. Seen here are about 11,000 distinct CDR3 sequences, 25% to 30% observed once, and the top ten hold 13%. Material: lung tumor tissue. The receptors shown here come from a man aged 50 or older with non-small cell lung cancer.

Of note for this clonotype: A much larger clone differs by one base, so this may be a read error. V gene TRBV4-1 combines with J gene TRBJ2-7, with 7 bases matching TRBD1. This CDR3 contains 16 residues. Germline-derived CDR1 and CDR2 are MGHRA and YSYEKL. V shed 3 bases and J 2 bases; nucleotides not matched to a gene: 10. In DNA, the CDR3 is TGCGCCAGCAGCCATGTTCCGGGACAGCGAACCTACGAGCAGTACTTC. Protein sequence: CASSHVPGQRTYEQYF.

To note about this clonotype: A junction end diverges from the germline sequence, so it may reflect a read error. The J gene is TRBJ1-1, the V gene TRBV7-9; unclear D gene. CDR3 length equals 14 residues. From germline, CDR1 is SEHNR and CDR2 FQNEAQ (reference sequence). CDR3 sequence reads: CASSPSHHNTEAFF. CDR3 bases: TGTGCCAGCAGCCCCAGCCATCACAACACCGAAGCTTTCTTT.

A remark on this clonotype: Since a much larger clone is just one base distant, this may be a read error. The chain's CDR3 is CASSPGTSGDFTDKQYF. The CDR3 coding sequence is TGCGCCAGCAGCCCCGGGACTAGCGGCGACTTCACAGATAAGCAGTATTTT. The chain recombines TRBV5-1 with TRBJ2-3; 11 bases map to TRBD2. The CDR3 has 17 amino acids. Per the germline V gene, CDR1 is SGHRS and CDR2 is YFSETQ. The whole variable domain, remainder taken from reference TRBV5-1 and TRBJ2-3, is KAGVTQTPRYLIKTRGQQVTLSCSPISGHRSVSWYQQTPGQGLQFLFEYFSETQRNKGNFPGRFSGRQFSNSRSEMNVSTLELGDSALYLCASSPGTSGDFTDKQYFGPGTRLTVL.

Many counts were recorded for this clonotype. The chain uses TRBV5-1 and TRBJ2-7, with D possibly matching TRBD1 (6 bases). CDR1 is SGHRS, CDR2 YFSETQ, per germline. There are 16 residues in the CDR3. V was shortened by 5 bases and J by 0 bases, with 18 bases between the two germline ends. CDR3 loop: CASRPQGDSFSYEQYF. The CDR3 DNA follows: TGCGCCAGCAGGCCACAGGGCGACTCCTTCTCCTACGAGCAGTACTTC.

This clonotype was counted between two and nine times. Given a much more abundant clone one base away, this may be a read error. The gene calls are TRBV6-1 and TRBJ2-7; 11 nucleotides align to TRBD2. Germline CDR1 is MNHNS and CDR2 is SASEGT. Trimming took 7 bases from V and 6 from J; bases not matched to a gene: 5. This CDR3 contains 13 residues. The CDR3 reads CASTGTSGCEQYF. For the CDR3, the DNA is TGTGCCAGCACCGGGACTAGCGGCTGCGAGCAGTACTTC.

With respect to this clonotype: A junction boundary mismatches the germline segment, possibly from a read error. The chain recombines TRBV6-1 with TRBJ2-5; 8 bases align to TRBD2. Germline-derived CDR1 and CDR2 are MNHNS and SASEGT. This CDR3 spans 14 amino acids. This CDR3 reads CSSSESPGGVTQYF. The CDR3 bases are TGTTCCAGCAGTGAATCCCCGGGGGGGGTGACCCAGTACTTC.

The CDR3 DNA sequence: TGTGCCAGCAGCTTAGCGGGACTAGCCTTCAATGAGCAGTTCTTC. Translated, it gives CASSLAGLAFNEQFF. The chain uses TRBV11-1 and TRBJ2-1; TRBD2 aligns across 9 bases. In germline, CDR1 is SGHAT, CDR2 FQDESV (reference sequence). J was trimmed by 6 bases and V by 0 bases; bases with no gene match: 3. The CDR3 sequence is 15 residues long.

There are a few counts of this clonotype. The chain couples TRBV6-1 to TRBJ2-2; D tentatively fits TRBD1 or TRBD2 (7 bases each). V lost 6 bases, J lost 5 bases, and 16 bases lay in between. The CDR3 contains 15 residues. Germline V gene data show CDR1 as MNHNS and CDR2 as SASEGT. For the CDR3, the DNA is TGTGCCAGCAGCTCCCGACAGGGAGGGACCGGGGAGCTGTTTTTT. This gives the protein CASSSRQGGTGELFF.

This clonotype was picked up a small number of times. This may come from a read error, since a much larger clone is one base off. The V gene is TRBV3-1, the J gene TRBJ2-2, with D tentatively TRBD1 (5 bases). The ends were cut back, 4 bases at V and 2 bases at J, with 11 bases in the middle. CDR1 LGHDT and CDR2 YNNKEL come from the germline V gene (reference sequence). This CDR3 region has 15 residues. CDR3 protein: CASSPAGLNTGELFF. The DNA for the CDR3 is TGTGCCAGCAGCCCTGCAGGGCTTAACACCGGGGAGCTGTTTTTT.

To note about this clonotype: This clone may be a read error of a much larger clone one base away. V is TRBV20-1 and J is TRBJ2-5, with 9 bases identical to TRBD2. CDR1 is DFQATT, CDR2 SNEGSKA, per germline (reference sequence). The CDR3 length is 15 residues. CDR3 region: CSARARTSVRETLYF. CDR3 in DNA: TGCAGTGCGAGGGCAAGGACTAGCGTGCGAGAGACCCTGTACTTC.

Comments on this clonotype: No conserved phenylalanine or tryptophan is present at the end of the CDR3, so a read error is the likely explanation. The DNA is omitted, as the CDR3 cannot be located on it reliably, and the CDR3 follows TCRdb's listing. The CDR3: CASIPPPAKYGDTV. The rearrangement uses TRBV7-2 and TRBJ1-2; the table gives TRBD1 as D, unverified against the DNA. Looked up from germline, CDR1 is SGHTA and CDR2 is FQGNSA. The CDR3 adds up to 14 amino acids, both ends counted.

Many counts were recorded for this clonotype. The chain joins TRBV7-8 to TRBJ1-2; 10 nucleotides match TRBD1. The germline CDR1 and CDR2 sequences are SGHVS and FQNEAQ. The CDR3 is 17 amino acids. The ends lost 5 bases at V and 1 base at J; junction bases unmatched: 10. The CDR3 sequence is CASSGGTGVGYNYGYTF. CDR3 coding DNA: TGTGCCAGCAGCGGAGGGACAGGGGTAGGATATAACTATGGCTACACCTTC.

This clonotype appeared a few times. This chain connects TRBV4-1 to TRBJ2-5; TRBD2 agrees at 9 bases. The germline gives CDR1 MGHRA, CDR2 YSYEKL. V shed 4 bases and J 4 bases; nucleotides not matched to a gene: 13. The CDR3 extends over 17 amino acids. The CDR3 DNA reads as TGCGCCAGCAGCCGACTAATAGCGGGGGAAGTGAGAGAGACCCAGTACTTC. This sequence encodes CASSRLIAGEVRETQYF.

This clonotype was observed a few times. The chain couples TRBV7-2 to TRBJ1-1, with D possibly matching TRBD1 (5 bases). Trimming shortened V by 2 bases and J by 1 base, and 14 bases separated the two germline ends. CDR3 size: 16 residues. Germline CDR1 and CDR2: SGHTA and FQGNSA. CDR3 amino acids: CASSLTVTASNTEAFF. CDR3 coding DNA: TGTGCCAGCAGCTTAACTGTGACAGCCTCGAACACTGAAGCTTTCTTT. Drawing the rest from reference TRBV7-2 and TRBJ1-1, the complete variable domain is GAGVSQSPSNKVTEKGKDVELRCDPISGHTALYWYRQSLGQGLEFLIYFQGNSAPDKSGLPSDRFSAERTGGSVSTLTIQRTQQEDSAVYLCASSLTVTASNTEAFFGQGTRLTVV.

This clonotype is categorized as medium-sized. This chain uses TRBV2 with TRBJ2-1; no clear D. The germline gives CDR1 SNHLY, CDR2 FYNNEI. V was shortened by 2 bases and J by 0 bases, with 8 bases between the two germline ends. This CDR3 has 15 amino acids. The CDR3 bases are TGTGCCAGCAGTGAATACAAAAACTCCTACAATGAGCAGTTCTTC. Amino acid sequence: CASSEYKNSYNEQFF.

This rearrangement joins TRBV20-1 to TRBJ2-7; 10 nucleotides agree with TRBD2. Germline loops: CDR1 DFQATT, CDR2 SNEGSKA (reference sequence). The V and J ends lost 5 bases and 0 bases, in that order; junction bases with no gene match: 10. The CDR3 spans 16 residues. The CDR3 is CSAGGSGRQGSYEQYF. Written as DNA, the CDR3 is TGCAGTGCTGGAGGTAGCGGGAGGCAGGGCTCCTACGAGCAGTACTTC.

Sample share makes this clonotype large. The J gene is TRBJ1-5, the V gene TRBV28, with no clear D. CDR1 and CDR2 from the germline V gene are MDHEN and SYDVKM. CDR3 length: 16 residues. The V and J ends lost 5 bases and 3 bases respectively, with 17 bases between them. The CDR3 bases are TGTGCCAGCAGTACCACCGGATTGGGTTACAATCAGCCCCAGCATTTT. It specifies CASSTTGLGYNQPQHF.

This clonotype was observed at least ten times. J is TRBJ2-3 and V is TRBV28; 11 bases line up with TRBD1. The CDR3 is made up of 15 amino acids. The J segment lost 3 bases and the V segment lost 6 bases, leaving 5 bases of the junction unmatched. In germline, CDR1 is MDHEN, CDR2 SYDVKM. CDR3 sequence: CASSRGTGGTDTQYF. CDR3 DNA: TGTGCCAGCAGCCGAGGGACAGGGGGAACAGATACGCAGTATTTT.

V is TRBV3-1 and J is TRBJ2-6; D perhaps matches TRBD2 (6 bases). Trimming removed 5 bases from V and 2 bases from J, with 7 bases in between. Germline CDR1 LGHDT, CDR2 YNNKEL (reference sequence). This CDR3 is 14 amino acids long. The CDR3 is CASSRRAGANVLTF. The CDR3 nucleotides read TGTGCCAGCAGCAGGAGGGCTGGGGCCAACGTCCTGACTTTC.

About this clonotype: A read error is possible here, since a much larger clone lies one base away. The rearrangement uses TRBV20-1 and TRBJ2-3; TRBD2 might be the D (6 bases). This CDR3 region has 14 residues. Germline lookup yields CDR1 DFQATT and CDR2 SNEGSKA (reference sequence). The V end lost 8 bases, the J end lost 1 base, and 16 bases lay between the germline ends. CDR3 residues: CSSYNPGGTDTQYF. CDR3 nucleotides: TGCAGTTCATATAACCCGGGAGGCACAGATACGCAGTATTTT.

Comment on this clonotype: The CDR3 does not close with the conserved phenylalanine or tryptophan, likely indicating a read error. This chain connects TRBV28 to TRBJ1-1, with D uncertain. Trimming left V 7 bases short and J 1 base short, with 10 bases between. This CDR3 is built from 13 residues. Germline V gives CDR1 MDHEN, CDR2 SYDVKM. CDR3 region: CASITDGNTEAFL. The CDR3 nucleotides read TGTGCCAGCATTACGGACGGGAACACTGAAGCTTTCCTT.

In its sample, this clonotype was seen many times. The chain recombines TRBV6-1 with TRBJ1-2; 7 bases are a match to TRBD1. Germline CDR1 MNHNS, CDR2 SASEGT. The length of the CDR3 is 15 residues. Trimming at V came to 3 bases and at J to 2 bases, leaving 6 bases not matched to a gene. CDR3 nucleotide sequence: TGTGCCAGCAGTGACCGTCAGGGACAGAACTATGGCTACACCTTC. Residues: CASSDRQGQNYGYTF.